Below are 8 T cell receptor beta chains sequenced from a single sample in a study of T cell responses to AZD1222 COVID-19 vaccine. Produced via immunoSEQ multiplex PCR; TCRdb's table is partial and in-frame only. The table records about 120,000 clones, roughly nine tenths of them present only once. The specimen comprised peripheral blood, sampled on day 0 of AZD1222 vaccination. Receptors originate from an adult in good health.

The rearrangement links TRBV15 to TRBJ1-2; D perhaps matches TRBD1 (5 bases). The CDR3 length is 13 residues. The germline V gene encodes CDR1 LNHNV and CDR2 YYDKDF (reference sequence). V dropped 0 bases and J dropped 8 bases, with 10 bases sitting between them. This chain's CDR3 is CATSRDQGFGYTF. The CDR3 region has the DNA TGTGCCACCAGCAGAGATCAGGGCTTCGGCTACACCTTC.

This clone was detected once. The CDR3 sequence: CATSRVTSTDTQYF. The CDR3 DNA sequence: TGTGCCACCAGCAGAGTGACTAGCACAGATACGCAGTATTTT. V usage is TRBV15 and J usage is TRBJ2-3; the D is unclear. The CDR3 is 14 residues long. Germline V gene sequence: CDR1 LNHNV, CDR2 YYDKDF (reference sequence). The V end lost 1 base, the J end lost 0 bases, and 5 bases lay between the germline ends. Looking up the rest from reference TRBV15 and TRBJ2-3 gives the full variable domain: DAMVIQNPRYQVTQFGKPVTLSCSQTLNHNVMYWYQQKSSQAPKLLFHYYDKDFNNEADTPDNFQSRRPNTSFCFLDIRSPGLGDTAMYLCATSRVTSTDTQYFGPGTRLTVL.

The sample holds a few counts of this clone. J is TRBJ2-3 and V is TRBV4-1; 7 bases are shared with TRBD1. This CDR3 comprises 14 residues. V shed 3 bases, J shed 4 bases, and the junction held 4 bases outside the gene matches. Germline CDR1 is MGHRA and CDR2 is YSYEKL. In DNA, the CDR3 is TGCGCCAGCAGCCAGGGGACAGTTCCAGATACGCAGTATTTT. It codes for CASSQGTVPDTQYF.

The rearrangement uses TRBV2 and TRBJ2-2; 7 nucleotides line up with TRBD1. The germline CDR1 and CDR2 sequences are SNHLY and FYNNEI. V lost 6 bases to trimming and J lost 6 bases; unmatched junction nucleotides: 4. This CDR3 is built from 13 residues. For the CDR3, the DNA is TGTGCCAGCAGGCCCACAGGGGCCGGGGAGCTGTTTTTT. Amino acid sequence: CASRPTGAGELFF.

V gene TRBV5-4 combines with J gene TRBJ2-3, with D perhaps TRBD2 (5 bases). CDR3 length equals 16 residues. From germline, CDR1 is SGHNT and CDR2 YYREEE (reference sequence). V dropped 3 bases and J dropped 0 bases, with 14 bases sitting between them. The CDR3 nucleotides read TGTGCCAGCAGCTCTCGGACTTACCCCAGCACAGATACGCAGTATTTT. It specifies CASSSRTYPSTDTQYF. The whole variable domain, remainder taken from reference TRBV5-4 and TRBJ2-3, is ETGVTQSPTHLIKTRGQQVTLRCSSQSGHNTVSWYQQALGQGPQFIFQYYREEENGRGNFPPRFSGLQFPNYSSELNVNALELDDSALYLCASSSRTYPSTDTQYFGPGTRLTVL.

This chain connects TRBV30 to TRBJ2-2; perhaps TRBD1 as D (6 bases). CDR3 length: 15 residues. Germline-derived CDR1 and CDR2 are GTSNPN and SVGIG (reference sequence). V was cut by 0 bases and J by 0 bases, with 8 bases left in between. Here the CDR3 reads CAWSVQGPNTGELFF. In DNA, the CDR3 is TGTGCCTGGAGTGTACAGGGACCGAACACCGGGGAGCTGTTTTTT.

The rearrangement uses TRBV5-6 and TRBJ1-5; D is ambiguous. With 1 base removed from V and 3 bases from J, the gap between germline ends came to 5 bases. The CDR3 is made up of 13 amino acids. The germline gives CDR1 SGHDT, CDR2 YYEEEE. The CDR3, as DNA: TGTGCCAGCAGCTTGCAGTTCAATCAGCCCCAGCATTTT. Encoded protein: CASSLQFNQPQHF.

The rearrangement links TRBV5-1 to TRBJ2-2; the D is unclear. V gave up 0 bases and J gave up 2 bases, with 8 bases separating them. The CDR3 is made up of 15 amino acids. Germline V lookup: CDR1 SGHRS, CDR2 YFSETQ. The CDR3 loop is CASSLEWKNTGELFF. The CDR3 bases are TGCGCCAGCAGCTTGGAGTGGAAAAACACCGGGGAGCTGTTTTTT.